This TCR beta chain was identified during a study of blood T cell repertoires in COVID-19. About the study: Sites across the United States, Italy and Spain contributed samples from acute and convalescent COVID-19.

The V and J ends lost 0 bases and 6 bases respectively, with 12 bases between them. The V gene's germline CDR1 is SGDLS and CDR2 YYNGEE. The CDR3 loop spans 14 amino acids. Here immunoSEQ multiplex PCR was the method, and the copy in TCRdb shows in-frame clones only, minus some. The sample consists of 410,000 or so clones, roughly 88% of them appearing once. A few counts support this clone. The receptor was derived from a woman aged 25 to 39 with active or convalescent COVID-19. The rearrangement links TRBV9 to TRBJ1-2, with unresolved D. The sequencing input was peripheral blood. The CDR3 bases are TGTGCCAGCAGCGTAGTGGCAACCGCCAATGGCTACACCTTC. This translates into CASSVVATANGYTF.